These 13 T cell receptor beta chains share one sample of origin, sequenced in a study of response to subunit inactivated influenza vaccine. A single record per CDR3 protein comes from TCRdb applying MiXCR to the RT-PCR reads. The sample has fewer than 600,000 distinct CDR3 sequences, around 7.9% seen once. This sample comprised PBMCs from blood, obtained less than 30 months after vaccination. The receptors here all came from a man aged 45-69 years who received an inactivated influenza vaccine.

The V call is TRBV6-1, the J call TRBJ2-7, with 8 bases aligning to TRBD1. The CDR3 loop spans 15 amino acids. V dropped 6 bases and J dropped 1; count of bases not matched to a gene: 8. Germline CDR1 MNHNS, CDR2 SASEGT. CDR3 amino acids: CASRKGQGLSYEQYF. CDR3 in DNA: TGTGCCAGCAGAAAAGGACAGGGACTTTCCTACGAGCAGTACTTC.

This clonotype was observed a few times. The V and J genes are TRBV24-1 and TRBJ2-2; D remains unclear. Between the trimmed V and J ends, which lost 3 bases and 5 bases, there was a span of 12 bases. Looked up from germline, CDR1 is KGHDR and CDR2 is SFDVKD. This CDR3 spans 15 amino acids. Here the CDR3 reads CATSDLRARTGELFF. For the CDR3, the DNA is TGTGCCACCAGTGATCTCCGGGCCCGAACCGGGGAGCTGTTTTTT.

V usage is TRBV5-1 and J usage is TRBJ2-6; possibly TRBD1 for D (5 bases). This CDR3 contains 18 residues. Between the trimmed V and J ends, which lost 4 bases and 0 bases, there was a span of 17 bases. CDR1 SGHRS and CDR2 YFSETQ come from the germline V gene. The CDR3 nucleotides are TGCGCCAGCAGCACCGGACACGGTTCAATCTCTGGGGCCAACGTCCTGACTTTC. Protein sequence: CASSTGHGSISGANVLTF.

This clonotype was observed at least ten times. The chain uses TRBV25-1 and TRBJ2-7; D not certain. V was trimmed by 4 bases and J by 6 bases, leaving 13 bases between them. The CDR3 has 13 residues. In germline, CDR1 is MGHDK, CDR2 SYGVNS. The CDR3 loop is CASSGDVSFEQYF. CDR3 bases: TGTGCCAGCAGTGGGGATGTGAGTTTCGAGCAGTACTTC.

The chain employs TRBV12-3 or TRBV12-4 and TRBJ2-1; 8 nucleotides agree with TRBD1. The CDR3 sequence is 15 residues long. J gave up 3 bases and V 6 bases, and 7 bases lay outside the gene matches. CDR3 coding DNA: TGTGCCAGCAGGTCCGGGACAGGAGTCTACAATGAGCAGTTCTTC. Translating gives CASRSGTGVYNEQFF.

The chain couples TRBV7-2 to TRBJ2-2, with D unclear. This CDR3 comprises 14 residues. Trimming removed 1 base from V and 4 bases from J, with 7 bases in between. The germline V gene encodes CDR1 SGHTA and CDR2 FQGNSA. Written as DNA, the CDR3 is TGTGCCAGCAGCTTAGACATCTCCACCGGGGAGCTGTTTTTT. Amino acid sequence: CASSLDISTGELFF.

There are a few counts of this clonotype. The chain joins TRBV5-1 to TRBJ2-1; D is unresolved. V was trimmed by 4 bases and J by 5 bases, leaving 13 bases between them. The CDR3 covers 14 residues. The germline V gene encodes CDR1 SGHRS and CDR2 YFSETQ. CDR3 protein: CASSPTSIHNEQFF. CDR3 DNA sequence: TGCGCCAGCAGCCCCACCTCGATTCACAATGAGCAGTTCTTC.

This clonotype was picked up a small number of times. This chain joins TRBV10-3 and TRBJ2-1, with a possible D match to TRBD2 (5 bases). The germline V gene encodes CDR1 ENHRY and CDR2 SYGVKD. The CDR3 totals 14 residues. With 6 bases removed from V and 4 bases from J, the gap between germline ends came to 13 bases. This chain's CDR3 is CAISIAEGYNEQFF. In DNA form, the CDR3 reads TGTGCCATCAGCATCGCAGAGGGTTACAATGAGCAGTTCTTC.

This clonotype appeared many times. The rearrangement links TRBV5-1 to TRBJ1-1; D not certain. Germline loops: CDR1 SGHRS, CDR2 YFSETQ. Trimming took off 6 bases at V and 6 bases at J, with 18 bases between the two ends. The CDR3 has 14 amino acids. The CDR3 nucleotides are TGCGCCAGCACCCTCGGGGAATCCAACGCTGAAGCTTTCTTT. This translates into CASTLGESNAEAFF.

This clonotype was seen many times. V and J are TRBV21-1 and TRBJ2-1; TRBD2 was called by the table and not checked on the DNA. TRBV21-1 is listed as a pseudogene. This CDR3 is built from 17 residues. The CDR3: CASSKAGEAGPYNEQFF. The CDR3 DNA sequence: TGTGCCAGCAGCAAAGCGGGGGAGGCAGGACCTTACAATGAGCAGTTCTTC.

This chain joins TRBV10-3 and TRBJ1-5; D remains unclear. CDR1 and CDR2 from the germline V gene are ENHRY and SYGVKD. Trimming took off 0 bases at V and 2 bases at J, with 5 bases between the two ends. The CDR3 runs to 14 residues. The CDR3 is CAISESRGNQPQHF. For the CDR3, the DNA is TGTGCCATCAGTGAGTCTAGGGGCAATCAGCCCCAGCATTTT.

There are a few counts of this clonotype. CDR3 in amino acids: CAIAPGQEGNTEAFF. CDR3 DNA sequence: TGTGCCATAGCACCGGGACAGGAAGGAAACACTGAAGCTTTCTTT. This chain uses TRBV12-3 or TRBV12-4 with TRBJ1-1; 8 positions match TRBD1. CDR3 length: 15 amino acids. The trim removed 10 bases at V and 2 bases at J, leaving 12 bases unmatched.

This clonotype was observed many times. V usage is TRBV2 and J usage is TRBJ1-1, with D unresolved. The germline gives CDR1 SNHLY, CDR2 FYNNEI. CDR3 length equals 15 residues. V was pared by 7 bases and J by 4 bases, with 19 bases between. The CDR3 reads CASTPLPAEGTEAFF. CDR3 in DNA: TGTGCCAGCACCCCCTTGCCTGCCGAGGGCACTGAAGCTTTCTTT.